This TCR beta chain was identified in a study of naive and memory T cell subsets. The germline V gene has CDR1 DFQATT and CDR2 SNEGSKA (reference sequence). CDR3 length: 14 residues. Trimming pared 3 bases from V and 2 bases from J, leaving 13 bases between. Both TRBC1 and TRBC2 were covered by a beta constant-region primer of two equimolar oligonucleotides. MiXCR was run by TCRdb on the UMI-ligation and nested PCR reads, yielding one entry per CDR3 protein. The sample gives 150,000 or so distinct CDR3 sequences, 15% to 20% of which show up once; about 0.14% is in the top ten. Sample: naive CD4+ T cells from blood. The rearrangement uses TRBV20-1 and TRBJ1-1, with no clear D. The TCR sequence derives from a human donor in good health. CDR3 amino acids: CSARGLRANTEAFF. The CDR3 DNA reads TGCAGTGCTAGGGGCTTAAGAGCTAACACTGAAGCTTTCTTT.